A selection of T cell receptor beta chains follows, all from one sample in a study of blood T cells in healthy people across ages. TCRdb re-analysed the 5' RACE reads in MiXCR, keeping a single row per CDR3 protein. The sample has 1.5 million to 2 million distinct CDR3 sequences, roughly 27% seen once. Sequenced input: blood. The receptors stem from a woman aged 25 to 39 in good health. CDR3s include the opening cysteine and the closing phenylalanine or tryptophan.

CDR3 protein | J gene | V gene | CDR3 length
CASSYGTDTQYF | TRBJ2-3 | TRBV6-6 | 12
CAISESAEGGYTF | TRBJ1-2 | TRBV10-3 | 13
CASSLASSGRRNEQFF | TRBJ2-1 | TRBV12-3/TRBV12-4 | 16
CASSLVSGNYNEQFF | TRBJ2-1 | TRBV7-2 | 15
CATLQGLGNQPQHF | TRBJ1-5 | TRBV10-3 | 14
CAGSERGASQYF | TRBJ2-5 | TRBV2 | 12
CASSLVWDRPYEQFF | TRBJ2-1 | TRBV3-1 | 15
CASSEMEAETQYF | TRBJ2-5 | TRBV2 | 13
CASRRDRTVGGEQFF | TRBJ2-1 | TRBV5-1 | 15
CASSYPTSEEQYF | TRBJ2-7 | TRBV28 | 13
CSAPPQGDNYGYTF | TRBJ1-2 | TRBV20-1 | 14
CASSSMGGRTEAFF | TRBJ1-1 | TRBV7-2 | 14
CASEERSSGANVLTF | TRBJ2-6 | TRBV7-9 | 15
CSVGNGQGVKQYF | TRBJ2-4 | TRBV29-1 | 13
CSARPQTDTQYF | TRBJ2-3 | TRBV29-1 | 12
CSAEARDNSYGYTF | TRBJ1-2 | TRBV20-1 | 14